This T cell receptor (beta chain) stems from a study of cytomegalovirus exposure and HLA in healthy donors. PCR amplification relied on 60 Vbeta primers (plus 13 Jbeta primers). Assay: immunoSEQ multiplex PCR; the TCRdb copy retains only in-frame clones and omits some. The data hold approximately 250,000 clones, with approximately 78% observed a single time. Concerning this clone: Antigen: not known.

Whole-study findings and limits: Researchers reportedly found TCR beta sequences accurately predicted most subjects' HLA-A and HLA-B alleles. Among TCR beta chains, those listed as cytomegalovirus-associated numbered around 160.

This CDR3 is built from 14 residues. Germline V gene data show CDR1 as PRHDT and CDR2 as FYEKMQ (reference sequence). V was pared by 5 bases and J by 10 bases, with 9 bases of the junction left unmatched. The sequencing input was PBMCs. The chain is built from TRBV13 and TRBJ2-1; 9 bases map to TRBD2. This clonotype was sampled from a boy aged 10-17 years in good health and CMV-seronegative. The CDR3 DNA follows: TGTGCCAGCAGCCCTCCCCTAGCGGGGAACGAGCAGTTCTTC. This sequence encodes CASSPPLAGNEQFF. The entire variable domain, with the rest obtained from reference TRBV13 and TRBJ2-1, is as follows: AAGVIQSPRHLIKEKRETATLKCYPIPRHDTVYWYQQGPGQDPQFLISFYEKMQSDKGSIPDRFSAQQFSDYHSELNMSSLELGDSALYFCASSPPLAGNEQFFGPGTRLTVL.